Below, 19 T cell receptor beta chains from the same sample are listed, as sequenced in a study of cytomegalovirus exposure and HLA in healthy donors. Primers for the PCR totalled 60 Vbeta and 13 Jbeta. Sequenced by immunoSEQ multiplex PCR; TCRdb stores in-frame clones only, minus some. Among some 120,000 clones listed, around 80% were seen once. The sample taken for sequencing was PBMCs. Receptors were obtained from a man aged 45-60 years in good health and CMV-seronegative.

The chain uses TRBV1 and TRBJ2-3; the D call of TRBD2 is as the table states it, not checked on the DNA. TRBV1 is a pseudogene. The CDR3 is 17 residues long. The CDR3 bases are TGCACCAGCAGCCAAGAGGGTCCTAGCGGGGGTGCAGATACGCAGTATTTT. It translates to CTSSQEGPSGGADTQYF.

This clone came up a few times. The rearrangement joins TRBV9 to TRBJ2-3, with TRBD2 matching over 10 bases. This CDR3 is built from 17 residues. Germline-derived CDR1 and CDR2 are SGDLS and YYNGEE. V shed 4 bases and J 4 bases; nucleotides not matched to a gene: 12. In DNA form, the CDR3 reads TGTGCCAGCAGCTTTAGAGCGGGGGGGGAGGTCCCAGATACGCAGTATTTT. Translation: CASSFRAGGEVPDTQYF.

The genes are TRBV6-1 and TRBJ2-7; D is unresolved. The CDR3 has 15 residues. From germline, CDR1 is MNHNS and CDR2 SASEGT. Deletions cut 5 bases from V and 5 bases from J, with 19 bases between. The CDR3 is CASSRTGLGSDEQYF. CDR3 in DNA: TGTGCCAGCAGTAGAACTGGGCTTGGATCTGACGAGCAGTACTTC.

Regarding this clone: The sample carries other DNA sequences with the same CDR3. The genes are TRBV6-5 and TRBJ1-1; D uncertain. Germline CDR1 MNHEY, CDR2 SVGAGI. The CDR3 is made up of 13 amino acids. Trimming took 2 bases from V and 2 from J, leaving 6 bases between them. CDR3 nucleotide sequence: TGTGCCAGCAGTTACGGGCGAAACACTGAAGCTTTCTTT. It translates to CASSYGRNTEAFF.

The V gene is TRBV28, the J gene TRBJ2-7; TRBD1 aligns across 9 bases. Germline V gene data show CDR1 as MDHEN and CDR2 as SYDVKM. The CDR3 has 13 amino acids. J gave up 2 bases and V 9 bases, and 5 bases lay outside the gene matches. As DNA, the CDR3 is TGTGCCAGTCTTAGACAGGGGGCCTACGAGCAGTACTTC. Amino acids: CASLRQGAYEQYF.

This clone was found once. This chain connects TRBV5-5 to TRBJ1-2, with TRBD1 matching over 9 bases. In germline, CDR1 is SGHKS, CDR2 YYEKEE (reference sequence). V shed 6 bases and J 2 bases; nucleotides not matched to a gene: 5. This CDR3 contains 14 residues. Here the CDR3 DNA reads TGTGCCAGCACCCCTGGACAGGGGAACTATGGCTACACCTTC. As protein: CASTPGQGNYGYTF. The full variable domain, its missing parts supplied by reference TRBV5-5 and TRBJ1-2, is DAGVTQSPTHLIKTRGQQVTLRCSPISGHKSVSWYQQVLGQGPQFIFQYYEKEERGRGNFPDRFSARQFPNYSSELNVNALLLGDSALYLCASTPGQGNYGYTFGSGTRLTVV.

The chain employs TRBV13 and TRBJ1-2; no clear D. This CDR3 is 13 amino acids long. Germline V CDR1 and CDR2: PRHDT, FYEKMQ (reference sequence). Trimming cost V 0 bases and J 1 base, with 3 bases left between them. The CDR3 loop reads CASSLGHNYGYTF. In DNA, the CDR3 is TGTGCCAGCAGCTTAGGACATAACTATGGCTACACCTTC.

The chain is built from TRBV11-2 and TRBJ2-3; tentative D call: TRBD2 (6 bases). CDR3 size: 17 residues. Germline CDR1 SGHAT, CDR2 FQNNGV. The V and J ends lost 1 base and 1 base respectively, with 15 bases between them. The CDR3 spells CASSLARLVLGTDTQYF. CDR3 DNA: TGTGCCAGCAGCTTAGCCCGACTAGTTCTTGGCACAGATACGCAGTATTTT.

The CDR3 DNA reads TGTGCCTGGAGCCTTCTCGGGGTCACCGGGGAGCTGTTTTTT. Amino acid sequence: CAWSLLGVTGELFF. The chain combines TRBV30 with TRBJ2-2, with D tentatively TRBD2 (5 bases). This CDR3 has 14 residues. The ends were cut back, 3 bases at V and 4 bases at J, with 12 bases in the middle. The germline V gene encodes CDR1 GTSNPN and CDR2 SVGIG (reference sequence).

Turning to this clone: This same CDR3 is encoded by further DNA sequences in the sample. The chain uses TRBV19 and TRBJ2-5; 7 bases line up with TRBD2. This CDR3 is 13 amino acids long. Germline CDR1 and CDR2: LNHDA and SQIVND (reference sequence). V dropped 6 bases and J dropped 2; count of bases not matched to a gene: 3. CDR3 bases: TGTGCCAGTAGAAATAGCGGGCAAGAGACCCAGTACTTC. Its protein is CASRNSGQETQYF.

This clone is a singleton in its sample. The chain recombines TRBV7-9 with TRBJ1-2; D unclear. This CDR3 is built from 15 residues. Trimming took off 2 bases at V and 4 bases at J, with 14 bases between the two ends. Germline-derived CDR1 and CDR2 are SEHNR and FQNEAQ (reference sequence). The CDR3 region is CASSLTRSGTYGYTF. The CDR3, as DNA: TGTGCCAGCAGCTTAACTAGGTCCGGAACCTATGGCTACACCTTC. Drawing the rest from reference TRBV7-9 and TRBJ1-2, the complete variable domain is DTGVSQNPRHKITKRGQNVTFRCDPISEHNRLYWYRQTLGQGPEFLTYFQNEAQLEKSRLLSDRFSAERPKGSFSTLEIQRTEQGDSAMYLCASSLTRSGTYGYTFGSGTRLTVV.

This chain links TRBV6-5 with TRBJ1-6; D is undetermined. V was clipped by 4 bases and J by 6 bases, with 10 bases between them. The CDR3 runs to 14 residues. CDR1 and CDR2 from the germline V gene are MNHEY and SVGAGI. The CDR3 DNA reads TGTGCCAGCAGTTCTGTCCCTTTTAATTCACCCCTCCACTTT. The encoded protein is CASSSVPFNSPLHF.

The chain uses TRBV7-9 and TRBJ1-5; D not certain. The CDR3 is 12 amino acids. CDR1 is SEHNR and CDR2 is FQNEAQ in the germline V gene (reference sequence). Trimming cost V 4 bases and J 4 bases, with 5 bases left between them. This CDR3 reads CASSSVNQPQHF. The DNA of the CDR3 is TGTGCCAGCAGCTCAGTAAATCAGCCCCAGCATTTT.

This chain connects TRBV28 to TRBJ2-1; D not certain. V was clipped by 8 bases and J by 9 bases, with 11 bases between them. The length of the CDR3 is 11 residues. Germline V gene data show CDR1 as MDHEN and CDR2 as SYDVKM. The CDR3 is CASASRIEQFF. CDR3 sequence (DNA): TGTGCCAGCGCCTCGCGGATTGAGCAGTTCTTC.

The J gene is TRBJ1-2, the V gene TRBV4-2; 9 nucleotides line up with TRBD1. V lost 0 bases and J lost 6; bases outside the gene matches: 8. This CDR3 contains 16 residues. The V gene's germline CDR1 is LGHNA and CDR2 YNFKEQ. CDR3 sequence: CASSQDGVRDRDGYTF. Here the CDR3 DNA reads TGTGCCAGCAGCCAAGATGGTGTGCGGGACAGGGATGGCTACACCTTC.

This clone turned up a few times. The chain employs TRBV10-3 and TRBJ2-7; D may be TRBD1 (6 bases). CDR1 and CDR2 (germline): ENHRY, SYGVKD. V lost 2 bases and J 0 bases, leaving 11 bases between the germline ends. The CDR3 is made up of 15 amino acids. The CDR3, as DNA: TGTGCCATCAGTGAGAGGACAGCCAGCTCCTACGAGCAGTACTTC. Protein sequence: CAISERTASSYEQYF.

The chain carries TRBV6-5 and TRBJ1-5; D unclear. Trimming took 5 bases from V and 0 from J, leaving 11 bases between them. CDR3 length equals 15 residues. Germline CDR1 is MNHEY and CDR2 is SVGAGI. The CDR3, as DNA: TGTGCCAGCAGTATCGGGATCTATAGCAATCAGCCCCAGCATTTT. It specifies CASSIGIYSNQPQHF.

This sequence joins TRBV4-3 and TRBJ2-3; possible D gene TRBD1, 6 bases. V was pared by 0 bases and J by 0 bases, with 7 bases between. The germline gives CDR1 LGHNA, CDR2 YSLEER. CDR3 size: 15 residues. The DNA for the CDR3 is TGCGCCAGCAGCCAAGAAGGGGGTAGCACAGATACGCAGTATTTT. As protein: CASSQEGGSTDTQYF.

CDR3 nucleotides: TGTGCCAGCAGCTTGGATAGCGGGAGGGTCGGAGAGCAGTACTTC. Encoded protein: CASSLDSGRVGEQYF. The chain recombines TRBV5-4 with TRBJ2-7; 11 bases line up with TRBD2. J gave up 7 bases and V 0 bases, and 6 bases lay outside the gene matches. The germline V gene has CDR1 SGHNT and CDR2 YYREEE (reference sequence). There are 15 residues in the CDR3.